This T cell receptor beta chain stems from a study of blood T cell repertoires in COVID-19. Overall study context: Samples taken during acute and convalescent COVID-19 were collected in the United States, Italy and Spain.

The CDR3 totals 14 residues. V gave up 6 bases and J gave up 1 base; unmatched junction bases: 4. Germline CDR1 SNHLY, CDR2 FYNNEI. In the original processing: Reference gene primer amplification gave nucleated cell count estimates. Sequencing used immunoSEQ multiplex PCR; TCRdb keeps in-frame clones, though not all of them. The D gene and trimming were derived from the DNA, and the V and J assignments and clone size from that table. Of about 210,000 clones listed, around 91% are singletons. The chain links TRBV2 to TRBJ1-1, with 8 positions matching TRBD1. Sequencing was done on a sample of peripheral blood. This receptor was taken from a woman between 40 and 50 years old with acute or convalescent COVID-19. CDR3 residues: CASSRQGRNTEAFF. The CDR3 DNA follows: TGTGCCAGCAGCCGACAGGGGAGGAACACTGAAGCTTTCTTT.